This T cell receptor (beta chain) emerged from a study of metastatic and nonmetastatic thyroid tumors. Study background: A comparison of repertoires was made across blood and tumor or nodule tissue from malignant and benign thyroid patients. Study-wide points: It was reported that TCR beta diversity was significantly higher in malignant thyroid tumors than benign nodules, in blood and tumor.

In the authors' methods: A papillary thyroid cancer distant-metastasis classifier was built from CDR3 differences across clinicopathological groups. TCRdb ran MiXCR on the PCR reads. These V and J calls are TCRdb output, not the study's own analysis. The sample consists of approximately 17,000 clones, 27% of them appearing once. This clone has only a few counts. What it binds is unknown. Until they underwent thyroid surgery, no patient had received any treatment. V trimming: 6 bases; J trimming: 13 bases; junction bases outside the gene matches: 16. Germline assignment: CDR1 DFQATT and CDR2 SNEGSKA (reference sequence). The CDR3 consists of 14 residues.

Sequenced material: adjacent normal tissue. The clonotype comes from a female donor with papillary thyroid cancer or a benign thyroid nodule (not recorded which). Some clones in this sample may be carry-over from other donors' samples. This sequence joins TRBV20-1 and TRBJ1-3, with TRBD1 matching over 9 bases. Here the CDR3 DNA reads TGCAGTGCATTCGTAGGACAGGGGTCTGAGGAAATATATTTT. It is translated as CSAFVGQGSEEIYF.